This T cell receptor (beta chain) was retrieved from a study of CD8+CD57+ T cells in acquired aplastic anemia. Overall study context: DNA per sorted CD4+ or CD8+ sample ranged about 0.17 to 27.4 ug, averaging about 2.9 ug.

CD8+CD57+ cell expansion had been shown by flow cytometry in patients chosen for sequencing. This clonotype was detected once. Using genomic DNA as the template, TCR beta VDJ and CDR3 profiling was carried out. TCRdb analysed the reads with MiXCR anew, one entry per CDR3 protein. The profile shows approximately 180,000 distinct CDR3 sequences, 63% of them singletons. There are 15 residues in the CDR3. CDR1 is LGHDT, CDR2 YNNKEL, per germline (reference sequence). Trimming stripped 7 bases from V and 8 bases from J, with 23 bases between. The V gene is TRBV3-1, the J gene TRBJ2-5; perhaps D is TRBD1 or TRBD2 (6 bases each). The sequencing sample was made of sorted CD4+, CD8+, or CD8+CD57+ T cells (not recorded which) from PBMCs. The clonotype comes from a human donor with aplastic anemia. The CDR3 protein is CASTLGGGTLPTQYF. The CDR3 nucleotides read TGTGCCAGCACCCTGGGGGGCGGGACTTTACCTACCCAGTACTTC.